Described below is a single TCR beta chain sequence and its context. Assay: immunoSEQ multiplex PCR; the TCRdb copy retains only in-frame clones and omits some. Among over 30,000 clones listed, 80% to 95% were seen once. Trimming took 7 bases from V and 8 from J, leaving 12 bases between them. This CDR3 is built from 11 residues. The germline CDR1 and CDR2 sequences are SQVTM and ANQGSEA. These data originate in a study of OX40 agonist ivuxolimab in advanced cancers. This chain uses TRBV29-1 with TRBJ2-1; D is possibly TRBD1 (6 bases). The TCR comes from an adult with an advanced solid tumor such as melanoma, head and neck, liver or kidney cancer. The specimen comprised CD4+ or CD8+ T cells sorted from blood, sampled in a trial of the OX40 agonist ivuxolimab. CDR3 coding DNA: TGCAGCGGACAGGCTTGGGATGAGCAGTTCTTC. Amino acid sequence: CSGQAWDEQFF.